The 16 T cell receptor beta chains listed next were all sequenced from one sample in a study of cytomegalovirus exposure and HLA in healthy donors. PCR employed 60 Vbeta and 13 Jbeta primers. The method was immunoSEQ multiplex PCR; TCRdb's version includes in-frame clones alone and lacks a portion of them. The sample has some 120,000 clones, about four fifths seen once. The specimen was PBMCs. The receptors were gathered from a man younger than 45 in good health and CMV-seronegative.

This clone showed up just once. The chain couples TRBV7-8 to TRBJ2-6, with unresolved D. This CDR3 is 14 amino acids long. Between the trimmed V and J ends, which lost 5 bases and 0 bases, there was a span of 5 bases. Germline V gene lookup returns CDR1 SGHVS and CDR2 FQNEAQ. CDR3: CASSVSSGANVLTF. CDR3 coding DNA: TGTGCCAGCAGCGTTAGCTCTGGGGCCAACGTCCTGACTTTC.

The chain is built from TRBV29-1 and TRBJ1-1; D is undetermined. With 6 bases removed from V and 1 base from J, the gap between germline ends came to 12 bases. This CDR3 contains 13 residues. Germline V lookup: CDR1 SQVTM, CDR2 ANQGSEA. CDR3 nucleotides: TGCAGCGTGAGGAGGGAAGGGAACACTGAAGCTTTCTTT. Translating gives CSVRREGNTEAFF. Full variable domain (remainder filled in from reference TRBV29-1 and TRBJ1-1): SAVISQKPSRDICQRGTSLTIQCQVDSQVTMMFWYRQQPGQSLTLIATANQGSEATYESGFVIDKFPISRPNLTFSTLTVSNMSPEDSSIYLCSVRREGNTEAFFGQGTRLTVV.

This clone was observed once. The V call is TRBV5-6, the J call TRBJ1-3, with TRBD1 matching 9 bases. The germline CDR1 and CDR2 sequences are SGHDT and YYEEEE. CDR3 length: 16 amino acids. V lost 4 bases to trimming and J lost 0 bases; unmatched junction nucleotides: 5. Written as DNA, the CDR3 is TGTGCCAGCAGCATAGGACAGGGGCTCTCTGGAAACACCATATATTTT. Its protein product is CASSIGQGLSGNTIYF.

CDR3 sequence reads: CASSQPRGQETQYF. DNA of the CDR3: TGTGCCAGCAGCCAACCACGGGGGCAAGAGACCCAGTACTTC. The chain uses TRBV4-2 and TRBJ2-5; tentative D call: TRBD2 (6 bases). The CDR3 has 14 amino acids. V lost 2 bases to trimming and J lost 2 bases, with 9 bases between them. Germline V gene lookup returns CDR1 LGHNA and CDR2 YNFKEQ.

The chain employs TRBV7-9 and TRBJ2-7; 16 positions agree with TRBD2. CDR1 SEHNR and CDR2 FQNEAQ come from the germline V gene (reference sequence). The V gene end was trimmed by 5 bases and the J gene end by 3 bases; junction bases not matched to a gene: 4. This CDR3 spans 16 amino acids. Here the CDR3 reads CASSEGLAGGGYEQYF. CDR3 bases: TGTGCCAGCAGCGAGGGACTAGCGGGGGGGGGCTACGAGCAGTACTTC.

This chain connects TRBV29-1 to TRBJ2-5; 10 bases map to TRBD2. Germline V gene data show CDR1 as SQVTM and CDR2 as ANQGSEA. J gave up 6 bases and V 4 bases, and 8 bases lay outside the gene matches. The CDR3 is made up of 14 amino acids. This chain's CDR3 is CSVGSAGGRKTQYF. CDR3 in DNA: TGCAGCGTTGGTTCAGCGGGGGGGCGCAAGACCCAGTACTTC.

This clone was seen once. This chain links TRBV6-1 with TRBJ2-5, with 7 bases that match TRBD2. The length of the CDR3 is 15 residues. V shed 1 base, J shed 3 bases, and the junction held 5 bases outside the gene matches. Per the germline V gene, CDR1 is MNHNS and CDR2 is SASEGT. CDR3 nucleotide sequence: TGTGCCAGCAGTGAAGGGACTAGAGGGGAAGAGACCCAGTACTTC. It encodes CASSEGTRGEETQYF.

The CDR3 loop is CASSQSLDSSNTEAFF. As DNA, the CDR3 is TGTGCCAGCAGCCAATCCTTGGACAGCTCGAACACTGAAGCTTTCTTT. The chain is built from TRBV16 and TRBJ1-1; possible D gene TRBD1, 6 bases. The CDR3 is 16 amino acids. Germline lookup yields CDR1 KGHSY and CDR2 FQNENV. V lost 0 bases and J 1 base, leaving 12 bases between the germline ends.

The V and J genes are TRBV5-4 and TRBJ2-7; the match to TRBD2 covers 7 bases. Unmatched junction bases numbered 9, after V lost 0 bases and J lost 12 bases. This CDR3 is 13 amino acids long. Per germline, CDR1 SGHNT and CDR2 YYREEE (reference sequence). CDR3 nucleotides: TGTGCCAGCAGCTTGGACCCCTCAGGGAGGGCGTACTTC. Protein: CASSLDPSGRAYF.

This clone was seen repeatedly, ten times or more. The rearrangement joins TRBV6-5 to TRBJ1-3, with a weak D call TRBD1 (6 bases). This CDR3 has 14 residues. Germline V CDR1 and CDR2: MNHEY, SVGAGI. Trimming left V 6 bases short and J 0 bases short, with 9 bases between. The CDR3 DNA reads TGTGCCAGCAGACTGGACAGCTCTGGAAACACCATATATTTT. Amino acids: CASRLDSSGNTIYF.

The sample holds a few counts of this clone. The chain is built from TRBV27 and TRBJ2-1; 10 bases agree with TRBD2. Germline trimming cut 5 bases from V and 9 bases from J; bases unmatched to any gene: 25. CDR1 is MNHEY and CDR2 is SMNVEV in the germline V gene (reference sequence). The CDR3 sequence is 20 residues long. CDR3 bases: TGTGCCAGCAGTGTCACTCCTCCGGGACTAGCGAACCCATCCGGGGGTGAGCAGTTCTTC. Translating gives CASSVTPPGLANPSGGEQFF.

V and J are TRBV28 and TRBJ2-7, with D possibly matching TRBD1 (6 bases). The V end was cut by 5 bases, the J end by 3 bases, with 14 bases between. Germline V gene sequence: CDR1 MDHEN, CDR2 SYDVKM. The CDR3 spans 14 residues. Here the CDR3 reads CASSPLQGLYEQYF. The CDR3 DNA reads as TGTGCCAGCAGTCCCCTTCAGGGGCTCTACGAGCAGTACTTC.

The chain couples TRBV6-1 to TRBJ2-2, with a weak D call TRBD2 (5 bases). Germline CDR1 and CDR2: MNHNS and SASEGT. V lost 4 bases to trimming and J lost 8 bases, with 17 bases between them. The CDR3 contains 15 residues. CDR3 nucleotides: TGTGCCAGCAGTGCCGGGGTCACGTCTCCGGGGGAGCTGTTTTTT. Translation: CASSAGVTSPGELFF.

The chain uses TRBV28 and TRBJ1-6; 8 nucleotides match TRBD1. The CDR3 has 15 amino acids. The germline V gene has CDR1 MDHEN and CDR2 SYDVKM. With 3 bases clipped from V and 10 bases from J, the junction kept 8 bases outside the gene matches. CDR3 sequence (DNA): TGTGCCAGCAGTTTGAGGGCAGGGGGCAGGTCACCCCTCCACTTT. Protein sequence: CASSLRAGGRSPLHF.

The rearrangement uses TRBV4-3 and TRBJ2-2; 8 bases agree with TRBD2. CDR1 is LGHNA, CDR2 YSLEER, per germline. Trimming took 0 bases from V and 5 from J; bases not matched to a gene: 2. This CDR3 spans 15 amino acids. CDR3 sequence (DNA): TGCGCCAGCAGCCAAGATCCTAGCGGGACCGGGGAGCTGTTTTTT. It encodes CASSQDPSGTGELFF.

This clone was counted between two and nine times. This chain joins TRBV28 and TRBJ2-7, with a weak D call TRBD2 (6 bases). V dropped 2 bases and J dropped 3 bases, with 14 bases sitting between them. The CDR3 extends over 15 amino acids. CDR1 and CDR2 (germline): MDHEN, SYDVKM. The CDR3 reads CASSLPGLELYEQYF. The CDR3 DNA sequence: TGTGCCAGCAGTTTACCGGGACTTGAGCTCTACGAGCAGTACTTC.